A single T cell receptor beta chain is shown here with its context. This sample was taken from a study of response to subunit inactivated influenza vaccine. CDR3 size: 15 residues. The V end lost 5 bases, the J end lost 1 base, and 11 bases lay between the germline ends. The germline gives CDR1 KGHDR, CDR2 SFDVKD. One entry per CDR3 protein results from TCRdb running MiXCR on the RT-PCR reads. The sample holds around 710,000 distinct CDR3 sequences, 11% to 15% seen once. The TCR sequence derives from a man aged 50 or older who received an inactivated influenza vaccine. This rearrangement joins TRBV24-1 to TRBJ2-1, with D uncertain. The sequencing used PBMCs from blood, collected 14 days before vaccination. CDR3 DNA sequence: TGTGCCACCAGTGCTCGGCGGCCATCCTACAATGAGCAGTTCTTC. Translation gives CATSARRPSYNEQFF.